The T cell receptor beta chain under discussion was sequenced for a study of prognosis after radiotherapy for stage I lung cancer. Starting from genomic DNA, TCR beta CDR3 was amplified through two-round multiplex PCR. Specific primers for each TRBV and TRBJ gene were what first-round PCR used. TCRdb re-derived calls from the multiplex PCR reads in MiXCR, one entry per CDR3 protein. The table has about 30,000 distinct CDR3 sequences, around 30% seen once; the top ten hold about 12%. This clonotype occurred many times. The trim removed 6 bases at V and 4 bases at J, leaving 23 bases unmatched. This CDR3 comprises 20 residues.

J is TRBJ1-4 and V is TRBV12-3 or TRBV12-4; 7 nucleotides line up with TRBD1. The sequence was collected from a donor over 45 with non-small cell lung cancer. This material consisted of PBMCs, taken before or after stereotactic body radiation therapy (not recorded which). The CDR3 sequence is CASSFTSGGSGGQLNEKLFF. CDR3 sequence (DNA): TGTGCCAGCAGCTTTACCTCGGGGGGCTCGGGGGGACAGCTTAATGAAAAACTGTTTTTT.